The 32 T cell receptor beta chains listed next were all sequenced from one sample in a study of cytomegalovirus exposure and HLA in healthy donors. The method was immunoSEQ multiplex PCR; TCRdb's version includes in-frame clones alone and lacks a portion of them. The table shows roughly 90,000 clones, with 85% occurring only once. The sample consisted of PBMCs. Every receptor here comes from a man in his late teens or twenties in good health and CMV-seropositive.

The chain couples TRBV29-1 to TRBJ2-6, with TRBD1 as a possible D gene (6 bases). This CDR3 has 17 residues. V was shortened by 3 bases and J by 0 bases, with 15 bases between the two germline ends. CDR1 and CDR2 from the germline V gene are SQVTM and ANQGSEA. CDR3 residues: CSVEEQGWFSGANVLTF. In DNA, the CDR3 is TGCAGCGTTGAGGAACAGGGTTGGTTCTCTGGGGCCAACGTCCTGACTTTC.

The chain has TRBV4-1 and TRBJ1-4; D might be TRBD1 (5 bases). The CDR3 runs to 17 residues. Trimming removed 0 bases from V and 5 bases from J, with 16 bases in between. CDR1 is MGHRA, CDR2 YSYEKL, per germline. The CDR3 sequence: CASSQDTVTALNEKLFF. DNA for the CDR3: TGCGCCAGCAGCCAAGATACCGTGACAGCCTTAAATGAAAAACTGTTTTTT.

The chain joins TRBV4-1 to TRBJ2-3, with no clear D. The CDR3 consists of 14 residues. Germline CDR1 and CDR2: MGHRA and YSYEKL. V was clipped by 6 bases and J by 3 bases, with 13 bases between them. For the CDR3, the DNA is TGCGCCAGCAGTCAGGTTACCCCGACAGATACGCAGTATTTT. Its protein product is CASSQVTPTDTQYF.

The chain recombines TRBV10-3 with TRBJ1-5, with 8 nucleotides matching TRBD1. V was pared by 3 bases and J by 4 bases, with 8 bases of the junction left unmatched. The CDR3 spans 16 residues. CDR1 ENHRY and CDR2 SYGVKD come from the germline V gene. CDR3 region: CAISDVGQAVNQPQHF. CDR3 bases: TGTGCCATCAGTGATGTGGGACAGGCCGTAAATCAGCCCCAGCATTTT.

The V gene is TRBV13, the J gene TRBJ2-3, with a weak D call TRBD1 (5 bases). Germline lookup yields CDR1 PRHDT and CDR2 FYEKMQ (reference sequence). V gave up 4 bases and J gave up 0 bases, with 8 bases separating them. This CDR3 is built from 14 residues. CDR3 sequence reads: CASSSDSSTDTQYF. CDR3 DNA: TGTGCCAGCAGCTCCGACAGTAGCACAGATACGCAGTATTTT. The whole variable domain, filled in from reference TRBV13 and TRBJ2-3, reads AAGVIQSPRHLIKEKRETATLKCYPIPRHDTVYWYQQGPGQDPQFLISFYEKMQSDKGSIPDRFSAQQFSDYHSELNMSSLELGDSALYFCASSSDSSTDTQYFGPGTRLTVL.

This clone was picked up a small number of times. The chain joins TRBV4-1 to TRBJ2-7; 7 bases agree with TRBD1. With 3 bases clipped from V and 1 base from J, the junction kept 3 bases outside the gene matches. The CDR3 spans 14 residues. In germline, CDR1 is MGHRA, CDR2 YSYEKL. For the CDR3, the DNA is TGCGCCAGCAGCCAGATCAGGGGGTCCTACGAGCAGTACTTC. It is translated as CASSQIRGSYEQYF.

V gene TRBV5-1 combines with J gene TRBJ2-7; 8 bases match TRBD1. The V gene end was trimmed by 3 bases and the J gene end by 6 bases; junction bases not matched to a gene: 8. The CDR3 is 14 amino acids. The V gene's germline CDR1 is SGHRS and CDR2 YFSETQ. The CDR3 sequence: CASSYNGQGLEQYF. The CDR3 nucleotides read TGCGCCAGCAGCTATAACGGACAGGGCCTCGAGCAGTACTTC. The full variable domain, completed using reference TRBV5-1 and TRBJ2-7, is KAGVTQTPRYLIKTRGQQVTLSCSPISGHRSVSWYQQTPGQGLQFLFEYFSETQRNKGNFPGRFSGRQFSNSRSEMNVSTLELGDSALYLCASSYNGQGLEQYFGPGTRLTVT.

This rearrangement joins TRBV11-3 to TRBJ1-1; D unresolved. CDR3 length equals 14 residues. Trimming took 1 base from V and 4 from J, leaving 10 bases between them. Germline CDR1 and CDR2: SGHNT and YENEEA. CDR3 residues: CASSLGAGSTEAFF. In nucleotides, the CDR3 is TGTGCCAGCAGCTTAGGTGCGGGGAGCACTGAAGCTTTCTTT.

The V and J genes are TRBV19 and TRBJ2-1; 7 nucleotides match TRBD2. After removal of 5 bases from V and 5 bases from J, the junction contained 3 bases not matched to a gene. The length of the CDR3 is 13 residues. Germline V gives CDR1 LNHDA, CDR2 SQIVND (reference sequence). CDR3 in DNA: TGTGCCAGTAGTCCGGGAGGAAACAATGAGCAGTTCTTC. This encodes CASSPGGNNEQFF.

This clone was observed once. The J gene is TRBJ2-1, the V gene TRBV2; possibly TRBD2 for D (6 bases). The CDR3 is 12 amino acids. Trimming took off 9 bases at V and 5 bases at J, with 11 bases between the two ends. Germline V lookup: CDR1 SNHLY, CDR2 FYNNEI. The CDR3 loop reads CARGTGNNEQFF. The CDR3 DNA sequence: TGTGCCAGAGGGACTGGAAACAATGAGCAGTTCTTC.

The chain joins TRBV7-8 to TRBJ2-3; TRBD2 agrees at 10 bases. Germline V gives CDR1 SGHVS, CDR2 FQNEAQ. After removal of 5 bases from V and 2 bases from J, the junction contained 4 bases not matched to a gene. This CDR3 is 15 amino acids long. DNA for the CDR3: TGTGCCAGCAGCAACGGACTAGCGGCCACAGATACGCAGTATTTT. This encodes CASSNGLAATDTQYF.

The J gene is TRBJ2-7, the V gene TRBV30; a weak D match, TRBD1 (6 bases). Trimming took 2 bases from V and 5 from J, leaving 16 bases between them. The CDR3 runs 14 residues. CDR1 and CDR2 (germline): GTSNPN, SVGIG (reference sequence). The CDR3 region has the DNA TGTGCCTGGAGTAGAATCGGGTCAGGGGACGAGCAGTACTTC. Protein product: CAWSRIGSGDEQYF.

The rearrangement links TRBV5-1 to TRBJ1-4; weak D call: TRBD1 (6 bases). The ends were cut back, 3 bases at V and 7 bases at J, with 16 bases in the middle. This CDR3 has 15 amino acids. Per germline, CDR1 SGHRS and CDR2 YFSETQ. The CDR3 loop is CASSSGGRGGEKLFF. The CDR3 nucleotides read TGCGCCAGCAGCTCCGGAGGCAGGGGCGGTGAAAAACTGTTTTTT.

The V call is TRBV6-1, the J call TRBJ2-7, with TRBD2 matching over 12 bases. Germline V CDR1 and CDR2: MNHNS, SASEGT. The V and J ends lost 3 bases and 5 bases, in that order; junction bases with no gene match: 8. This CDR3 spans 16 amino acids. This chain's CDR3 is CASSDLTSGSGDEQYF. The CDR3 DNA reads as TGTGCCAGCAGTGATTTGACTAGCGGGAGTGGAGACGAGCAGTACTTC.

This clone was picked up one time. The rearrangement links TRBV5-6 to TRBJ1-1, with 8 positions matching TRBD1. The ends lost 0 bases at V and 0 bases at J; junction bases unmatched: 1. The length of the CDR3 is 15 residues. Germline V lookup: CDR1 SGHDT, CDR2 YYEEEE. This CDR3 is CASSLDRGVNTEAFF. The DNA of the CDR3 is TGTGCCAGCAGCTTGGACAGGGGGGTGAACACTGAAGCTTTCTTT. Based on the CDR3 plus reference TRBV5-6 and TRBJ1-1, the full variable domain is DAGVTQSPTHLIKTRGQQVTLRCSPKSGHDTVSWYQQALGQGPQFIFQYYEEEERQRGNFPDRFSGHQFPNYSSELNVNALLLGDSALYLCASSLDRGVNTEAFFGQGTRLTVV.

The chain has TRBV5-8 and TRBJ2-2; D is possibly TRBD1 (5 bases). Germline V CDR1 and CDR2: SGHTS, YDEGEE. The ends were cut back, 10 bases at V and 4 bases at J, with 14 bases in the middle. The CDR3 has 13 residues. DNA of the CDR3: TGTGCCCTGTCTCCAGGGCGCACCGGGGAGCTGTTTTTT. Amino acid sequence: CALSPGRTGELFF.

In its sample, this clone was seen once. The chain joins TRBV18 to TRBJ1-2; D gene uncertain. This CDR3 is 16 amino acids long. V lost 3 bases and J 0 bases, leaving 14 bases between the germline ends. CDR1 KGHSH and CDR2 LQKENI come from the germline V gene. CDR3 bases: TGTGCCAGCTCACCCGTCCCGGGGATGACTAACTATGGCTACACCTTC. Its translation: CASSPVPGMTNYGYTF.

The gene calls are TRBV6-5 and TRBJ2-7; TRBD2 agrees at 13 bases. Germline V gives CDR1 MNHEY, CDR2 SVGAGI. The J segment lost 6 bases and the V segment lost 5 bases, leaving 7 bases of the junction unmatched. The CDR3 length is 15 residues. In nucleotides, the CDR3 is TGTGCCAGCAGTCAGGGACTAGCGGGAAATAGCGAGCAGTACTTC. This gives the protein CASSQGLAGNSEQYF.

This rearrangement joins TRBV5-1 to TRBJ2-3; weak D call: TRBD1 (6 bases). Germline V gives CDR1 SGHRS, CDR2 YFSETQ. The V end lost 1 base, the J end lost 0 bases, and 12 bases lay between the germline ends. The CDR3 runs to 16 residues. The CDR3 DNA reads TGCGCCAGCAGCTTGAACGGACAGTCTAGCACAGATACGCAGTATTTT. Translated: CASSLNGQSSTDTQYF.

This chain connects TRBV7-9 to TRBJ1-1, with 7 positions matching TRBD1. Germline CDR1 SEHNR, CDR2 FQNEAQ (reference sequence). The CDR3 runs to 14 residues. Losses at the gene ends were 5 bases for V and 5 bases for J; bases not matched to a gene: 8. The CDR3 DNA is TGTGCCAGCAGCCCCAGGGGGTCGGTGACTGAAGCTTTCTTT. It encodes CASSPRGSVTEAFF.

The J gene is TRBJ2-7, the V gene TRBV7-8, with TRBD2 matching over 7 bases. Germline trimming cut 5 bases from V and 3 bases from J; bases unmatched to any gene: 10. This CDR3 has 15 residues. In germline, CDR1 is SGHVS, CDR2 FQNEAQ. DNA of the CDR3: TGTGCCAGCAGCGCCTCGGGACTATTCTTCTACGAGCAGTACTTC. Translated: CASSASGLFFYEQYF.

The chain carries TRBV4-2 and TRBJ1-1; D might be TRBD1 (5 bases). Germline V gene sequence: CDR1 LGHNA, CDR2 YNFKEQ. The CDR3 length is 15 residues. Trimming removed 0 bases from V and 4 bases from J, with 12 bases in between. The CDR3 DNA follows: TGTGCCAGCAGCCAAGAGGGACGGGGAGGCACTGAAGCTTTCTTT. It codes for CASSQEGRGGTEAFF.

This clone has just one count. This chain links TRBV28 with TRBJ2-5; 11 nucleotides align to TRBD2. This CDR3 has 15 residues. Trimming at V came to 4 bases and at J to 1 base, leaving 2 bases not matched to a gene. Germline V gene sequence: CDR1 MDHEN, CDR2 SYDVKM. DNA of the CDR3: TGTGCCAGCAGTTCCGGGACTAGCGGCCAAGAGACCCAGTACTTC. Translated: CASSSGTSGQETQYF.

The CDR3: CASSRTGGVDEQFF. The CDR3, as DNA: TGTGCCAGCAGCCGGACGGGAGGGGTCGATGAGCAGTTCTTC. The chain couples TRBV7-9 to TRBJ2-1; 8 bases agree with TRBD2. Losses at the gene ends were 5 bases for V and 8 bases for J; bases not matched to a gene: 8. The length of the CDR3 is 14 residues. Germline assignment: CDR1 SEHNR and CDR2 FQNEAQ (reference sequence).

Remarks on this clone: The conserved final phenylalanine or tryptophan is absent from the CDR3, which likely points to a read error. The DNA is omitted, as the CDR3 cannot be located on it reliably, and the CDR3 follows TCRdb's listing. CDR3 in amino acids: CASSLDSRDRGRG. J is TRBJ1-1 and V is TRBV11-3; the D segment call TRBD1 is taken from the table without a DNA check. Germline assignment: CDR1 SGHNT and CDR2 YENEEA. The CDR3 extends over 13 residues, inclusive of both ends.

This chain connects TRBV10-3 to TRBJ1-1, with 8 bases lining up with TRBD1. This CDR3 has 14 residues. Per the germline V gene, CDR1 is ENHRY and CDR2 is SYGVKD. J gave up 1 base and V 5 bases, and 3 bases lay outside the gene matches. Written as DNA, the CDR3 is TGTGCCATCAGTCCAGACAGGGGGAACACTGAAGCTTTCTTT. It specifies CAISPDRGNTEAFF.

With regard to this clone: Its ends do not fully match the called genes, so a read error is possible. V and J are TRBV7-9 and TRBJ2-6; perhaps TRBD1 as D (5 bases). The CDR3 is 15 residues long. The germline V gene encodes CDR1 SEHNR and CDR2 FQNEAQ (reference sequence). The chain's CDR3 is CASSPGVSGANVLTF. As DNA, the CDR3 is TGTGCCAGCAGCCCTGGGGTCTCTGGGGCCAACGTCCTGACCTTC. The full variable domain, in which reference TRBV7-9 and TRBJ2-6 provide the parts outside the CDR3, is DTGVSQNPRHKITKRGQNVTFRCDPISEHNRLYWYRQTLGQGPEFLTYFQNEAQLEKSRLLSDRFSAERPKGSFSTLEIQRTEQGDSAMYLCASSPGVSGANVLTFGAGSRLTVL.

The gene calls are TRBV29-1 and TRBJ2-1; no firm D call. The germline CDR1 and CDR2 sequences are SQVTM and ANQGSEA. This CDR3 contains 14 residues. Trimming removed 7 bases from V and 5 bases from J, with 18 bases in between. The CDR3 is CSAGLGITHNEQFF. CDR3 in DNA: TGCAGCGCTGGCCTAGGAATAACCCACAATGAGCAGTTCTTC.

The genes are TRBV9 and TRBJ2-5; 9 bases are a match to TRBD1. Germline values: CDR1 SGDLS, CDR2 YYNGEE. V dropped 0 bases and J dropped 3; count of bases not matched to a gene: 6. The CDR3 is made up of 16 amino acids. The CDR3 protein is CASSVGPGTGKETQYF. The CDR3 DNA is TGTGCCAGCAGCGTAGGCCCCGGGACAGGGAAAGAGACCCAGTACTTC.

V is TRBV11-2 and J is TRBJ1-1; no clear D gene. The CDR3 is 13 amino acids. Germline loops: CDR1 SGHAT, CDR2 FQNNGV. V gave up 2 bases and J gave up 0 bases, with 4 bases separating them. The CDR3 DNA reads TGTGCCAGCAGCTTAATAATGAACACTGAAGCTTTCTTT. Amino acids: CASSLIMNTEAFF. The full variable domain, its missing parts supplied by reference TRBV11-2 and TRBJ1-1, is EAGVAQSPRYKIIEKRQSVAFWCNPISGHATLYWYQQILGQGPKLLIQFQNNGVVDDSQLPKDRFSAERLKGVDSTLKIQPAKLEDSAVYLCASSLIMNTEAFFGQGTRLTVV.

The rearrangement joins TRBV4-1 to TRBJ1-4, with 7 bases lining up with TRBD1. V trimming: 6 bases; J trimming: 2 bases; junction bases outside the gene matches: 6. The CDR3 is made up of 15 amino acids. Per germline, CDR1 MGHRA and CDR2 YSYEKL. CDR3 sequence: CASRRRTGTNEKLFF. CDR3 DNA sequence: TGCGCCAGCAGGAGGAGGACAGGTACTAATGAAAAACTGTTTTTT.

The chain uses TRBV27 and TRBJ2-2; D perhaps matches TRBD1 (5 bases). CDR3 length equals 15 residues. In germline, CDR1 is MNHEY, CDR2 SMNVEV (reference sequence). With 4 bases removed from V and 3 bases from J, the gap between germline ends came to 12 bases. CDR3 protein: CASSSDTFDTGELFF. The CDR3 nucleotides read TGTGCCAGCAGTTCGGACACTTTCGACACCGGGGAGCTGTTTTTT.